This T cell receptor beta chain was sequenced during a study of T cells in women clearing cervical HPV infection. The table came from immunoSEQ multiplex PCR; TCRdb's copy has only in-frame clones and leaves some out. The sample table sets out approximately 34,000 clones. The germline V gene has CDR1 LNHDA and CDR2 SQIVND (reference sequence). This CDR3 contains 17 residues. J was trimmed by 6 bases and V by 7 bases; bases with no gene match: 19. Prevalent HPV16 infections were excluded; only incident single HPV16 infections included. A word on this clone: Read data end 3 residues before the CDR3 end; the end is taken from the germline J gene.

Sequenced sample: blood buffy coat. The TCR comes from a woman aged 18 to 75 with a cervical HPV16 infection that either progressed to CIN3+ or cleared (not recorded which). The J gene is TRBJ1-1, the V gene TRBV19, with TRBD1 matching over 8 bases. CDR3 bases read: TGTGCCAGTACCCTAGGGGGACAGGCGGGATCGATCGCTGAA. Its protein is CASTLGGQAGSIAE. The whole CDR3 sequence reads CASTLGGQAGSIAEAFF.